Following are 22 T cell receptor beta chains from one sample sequenced in a study of cytomegalovirus exposure and HLA in healthy donors. Both 60 Vbeta primers and 13 Jbeta primers went into the PCR. TCRdb keeps only in-frame clones here, not all; method: immunoSEQ multiplex PCR. The sample lists some 100,000 clones, about 74% occurring once. The material sequenced was PBMCs. These receptors all come from a woman in her fifties or sixties in good health and CMV-seropositive.

This clone was found a few times. The chain couples TRBV28 to TRBJ1-1, with a tentative D call TRBD1 (5 bases). Per the germline V gene, CDR1 is MDHEN and CDR2 is SYDVKM. V was cut by 1 base and J by 8 bases, with 20 bases left in between. The CDR3 is 16 amino acids. In nucleotides, the CDR3 is TGTGCCAGCAGTTTATTCATTGGGGGATCTGCGGGGGAAGCTTTCTTT. Its protein is CASSLFIGGSAGEAFF.

The J gene is TRBJ2-3, the V gene TRBV7-9, with D perhaps matching TRBD2 (6 bases). Looked up from germline, CDR1 is SEHNR and CDR2 is FQNEAQ (reference sequence). V was cut by 3 bases and J by 2 bases, with 9 bases left in between. This CDR3 has 14 amino acids. The CDR3 DNA follows: TGTGCCAGCAGCTTGCGGGGCCTCACAGATACGCAGTATTTT. This sequence encodes CASSLRGLTDTQYF.

V usage is TRBV7-2 and J usage is TRBJ2-1, with no clear D. CDR3 length: 14 amino acids. Trimming cost V 1 base and J 12 bases, with 16 bases left between them. Germline CDR1 SGHTA, CDR2 FQGNSA. The CDR3 sequence: CASSLVSAEPSQFF. The CDR3 DNA reads as TGTGCCAGCAGCTTAGTTTCCGCGGAGCCCTCGCAGTTCTTC.

The V and J genes are TRBV25-1 and TRBJ2-2; 11 bases line up with TRBD2. Germline CDR1 is MGHDK and CDR2 is SYGVNS. V trimming: 5 bases; J trimming: 6 bases; junction bases outside the gene matches: 11. CDR3 length: 17 residues. This CDR3 reads CASSTFTSGSLSGELFF. CDR3 nucleotide sequence: TGTGCCAGCAGTACCTTTACTAGCGGGAGTTTGTCCGGGGAGCTGTTTTTT.

The CDR3 sequence: CASSRQQASGITGELFF. The CDR3 coding sequence is TGCGCCAGCAGCCGACAGCAGGCTAGCGGGATCACCGGGGAGCTGTTTTTT. The chain couples TRBV4-3 to TRBJ2-2, with 9 nucleotides matching TRBD2. The CDR3 spans 17 residues. J lost 4 bases, V lost 4 bases, and 10 bases had no gene match. CDR1 and CDR2 (germline): LGHNA, YSLEER.

V gene TRBV29-1 combines with J gene TRBJ2-2, with 10 bases that match TRBD2. J was trimmed by 2 bases and V by 1 base; bases with no gene match: 10. From germline, CDR1 is SQVTM and CDR2 ANQGSEA. There are 18 residues in the CDR3. DNA of the CDR3: TGCAGCGTTGAAGCCCCCCTAGCGGGAGCCCAAAACACCGGGGAGCTGTTTTTT. It yields the protein CSVEAPLAGAQNTGELFF.

The genes are TRBV29-1 and TRBJ2-3, with D perhaps matching TRBD1 (5 bases). The CDR3 contains 13 residues. The germline V gene encodes CDR1 SQVTM and CDR2 ANQGSEA. The V and J ends lost 8 bases and 1 base respectively, with 13 bases between them. Here the CDR3 reads CSLDIQGTDTQYF. The CDR3 DNA sequence: TGCAGCTTAGACATACAGGGCACAGATACGCAGTATTTT.

In its sample, this clone was seen a few times. This chain connects TRBV7-9 to TRBJ1-1, with TRBD1 identical over 7 bases. Germline-derived CDR1 and CDR2 are SEHNR and FQNEAQ (reference sequence). The V gene end was trimmed by 5 bases and the J gene end by 0 bases; junction bases not matched to a gene: 9. The CDR3 loop spans 16 amino acids. CDR3 coding DNA: TGTGCCAGCAGCCACGGGGGACAGATCATGAACACTGAAGCTTTCTTT. Amino acid sequence: CASSHGGQIMNTEAFF.

V gene TRBV7-3 combines with J gene TRBJ2-5, with D tentatively TRBD1 (5 bases). Germline CDR1 is SGHTA and CDR2 is FQGTGA. V lost 2 bases to trimming and J lost 1 base, with 8 bases between them. CDR3 length: 14 residues. CDR3 region: CASSLGAGQETQYF. For the CDR3, the DNA is TGTGCCAGCAGCTTAGGGGCAGGCCAAGAGACCCAGTACTTC.

V is TRBV5-1 and J is TRBJ2-7; TRBD1 is a possible D gene (5 bases). The germline gives CDR1 SGHRS, CDR2 YFSETQ. V was trimmed by 4 bases and J by 7 bases, leaving 12 bases between them. The CDR3 has 12 residues. The CDR3 sequence is CASSLQGVEQYF. The CDR3 DNA sequence: TGCGCCAGCAGCCTCCAGGGTGTTGAGCAGTACTTC.

The V and J genes are TRBV11-1 and TRBJ2-2; 10 positions match TRBD1. The CDR3 totals 16 residues. CDR1 is SGHAT and CDR2 is FQDESV in the germline V gene (reference sequence). The trim removed 10 bases at V and 7 bases at J, leaving 15 bases unmatched. CDR3 in amino acids: CATTRQTGGLVGELFF. Written as DNA, the CDR3 is TGTGCCACCACCAGACAGACAGGGGGCTTAGTCGGGGAGCTGTTTTTT. Supplemented by reference TRBV11-1 and TRBJ2-2, the full variable domain reads EAEVAQSPRYKITEKSQAVAFWCDPISGHATLYWYRQILGQGPELLVQFQDESVVDDSQLPKDRFSAERLKGVDSTLKIQPAELGDSAMYLCATTRQTGGLVGELFFGEGSRLTVL.

This clone was recorded a few times. V usage is TRBV14 and J usage is TRBJ2-7, with TRBD2 identical over 7 bases. This CDR3 has 15 residues. The germline V gene has CDR1 SGHDN and CDR2 FVKESK. J lost 5 bases, V lost 4 bases, and 11 bases had no gene match. CDR3 region: CASSPLRGGFNEQYF. The DNA of the CDR3 is TGTGCCAGCAGCCCTCTCCGCGGGGGTTTCAACGAGCAGTACTTC.

This rearrangement joins TRBV7-2 to TRBJ1-1, with D possibly matching TRBD1 (5 bases). Per germline, CDR1 SGHTA and CDR2 FQGNSA. V was cut by 6 bases and J by 1 base, with 12 bases left in between. This CDR3 is 14 amino acids long. DNA of the CDR3: TGTGCCAGCAGAGGGCGGGGCGGGAACACTGAAGCTTTCTTT. This translates into CASRGRGGNTEAFF.

The V and J genes are TRBV9 and TRBJ2-7; tentatively, D is TRBD2 (5 bases). V lost 2 bases to trimming and J lost 6 bases, with 15 bases between them. Germline V gene sequence: CDR1 SGDLS, CDR2 YYNGEE. The CDR3 spans 14 residues. The CDR3 DNA reads TGTGCCAGCAGCGTCGGACTTCCATCTGGCGAGCAGTACTTC. Translating it yields CASSVGLPSGEQYF.

J is TRBJ1-6 and V is TRBV7-3; D might be TRBD1 (6 bases). Per germline, CDR1 SGHTA and CDR2 FQGTGA. The CDR3 is 16 residues long. Trimming took 2 bases from V and 5 from J, leaving 13 bases between them. CDR3 amino acids: CASSLQPGQNNSPLHF. Here the CDR3 DNA reads TGTGCCAGCAGCTTACAACCCGGACAGAATAATTCACCCCTCCACTTT.

The chain is built from TRBV9 and TRBJ2-1; 8 nucleotides agree with TRBD2. The CDR3 is 15 amino acids. Germline assignment: CDR1 SGDLS and CDR2 YYNGEE. V was clipped by 0 bases and J by 3 bases; unmatched bases: 2. CDR3 loop: CASSVGREVYNEQFF. CDR3 sequence (DNA): TGTGCCAGCAGCGTAGGGCGGGAGGTCTACAATGAGCAGTTCTTC.

This clone showed up just once. The chain couples TRBV28 to TRBJ2-5; tentatively, D is TRBD1 (6 bases). The CDR3 is 16 amino acids. The V gene lost 2 bases and the J gene lost 5 bases, with 18 bases spanning the gap. CDR1 and CDR2 (germline): MDHEN, SYDVKM. The CDR3 loop reads CASSLPIRRGWETQYF. Here the CDR3 DNA reads TGTGCCAGCAGTTTACCTATTCGCAGGGGTTGGGAGACCCAGTACTTC.

Comments on this clone: Other DNA variants within this sample encode the same CDR3. The chain employs TRBV30 and TRBJ2-3; maybe TRBD2 (5 bases). The CDR3 loop spans 12 amino acids. Germline assignment: CDR1 GTSNPN and CDR2 SVGIG (reference sequence). V was pared by 0 bases and J by 4 bases, with 5 bases between. The CDR3 nucleotides read TGTGCCTGGAGTGTGCGGGCAGATACGCAGTATTTT. Protein: CAWSVRADTQYF.

This chain links TRBV6-1 with TRBJ2-5; no clear D. Per the germline V gene, CDR1 is MNHNS and CDR2 is SASEGT. Trimming removed 0 bases from V and 9 bases from J, with 2 bases in between. CDR3 length: 10 residues. The CDR3 sequence: CASSEASQYF. CDR3 nucleotide sequence: TGTGCCAGCAGTGAAGCCTCCCAGTACTTC.

This clone was counted between two and nine times. V gene TRBV19 combines with J gene TRBJ2-5; a weak D match, TRBD2 (6 bases). There are 15 residues in the CDR3. V lost 3 bases and J 4 bases, leaving 15 bases between the germline ends. In germline, CDR1 is LNHDA, CDR2 SQIVND (reference sequence). DNA of the CDR3: TGTGCCAGTAGTATCTTTTCGGGAGCTGGAGAGACCCAGTACTTC. This codes for CASSIFSGAGETQYF.

A few counts support this clone. The chain's CDR3 is CASSFRPPYNEQFF. The CDR3 DNA reads TGCGCCAGCAGCTTTCGTCCCCCCTACAATGAGCAGTTCTTC. V usage is TRBV5-1 and J usage is TRBJ2-1; D unclear. Deletions cut 2 bases from V and 2 bases from J, with 8 bases between. The CDR3 is 14 residues long. CDR1 and CDR2 (germline): SGHRS, YFSETQ.

The chain uses TRBV27 and TRBJ1-2; the D gene is possibly TRBD1 (5 bases). The CDR3 contains 16 residues. The germline V gene encodes CDR1 MNHEY and CDR2 SMNVEV (reference sequence). Trimming stripped 6 bases from V and 2 bases from J, with 19 bases between. CDR3 coding DNA: TGTGCCAGCAGACTTACCGGGACGGGGGGAAACTATGGCTACACCTTC. Amino acid sequence: CASRLTGTGGNYGYTF.